The present T cell receptor beta chain was sequenced within a study of cytomegalovirus exposure and HLA in healthy donors. Study findings and constraints: CMV serostatus was the sole immune exposure information available. Most CMV-associated TCR beta chains were later found to appear HLA-restricted. Analysis performed later found more than 15,000 TCR beta sequences associated with HLA alleles at 0.05 false discovery rate. As was reported, the HLA-A and HLA-B alleles of most subjects were accurately predicted from TCR beta sequences.

In regard to this clone: The target antigen is unknown.

PCR used 60 Vbeta primers and 13 Jbeta primers. Generated by immunoSEQ multiplex PCR, the TCRdb table keeps only in-frame clones and is missing some. This table holds roughly 130,000 clones, 80% to 90% found once. Deletions cut 3 bases from V and 2 bases from J, with 9 bases between. The CDR3 runs to 14 residues. CDR1 is KGHSH, CDR2 LQKENI, per germline. This chain links TRBV18 with TRBJ2-3; D possibly corresponds to TRBD1 (6 bases). The sequence came from a male donor in good health and CMV-seropositive. Material: PBMCs. The CDR3 here is CASSPRTATDTQYF. CDR3 coding DNA: TGTGCCAGCTCACCCAGGACAGCCACAGATACGCAGTATTTT. Based on the CDR3 plus reference TRBV18 and TRBJ2-3, the full variable domain is NAGVMQNPRHLVRRRGQEARLRCSPMKGHSHVYWYRQLPEEGLKFMVYLQKENIIDESGMPKERFSAEFPKEGPSILRIQQVVRGDSAAYFCASSPRTATDTQYFGPGTRLTVL.